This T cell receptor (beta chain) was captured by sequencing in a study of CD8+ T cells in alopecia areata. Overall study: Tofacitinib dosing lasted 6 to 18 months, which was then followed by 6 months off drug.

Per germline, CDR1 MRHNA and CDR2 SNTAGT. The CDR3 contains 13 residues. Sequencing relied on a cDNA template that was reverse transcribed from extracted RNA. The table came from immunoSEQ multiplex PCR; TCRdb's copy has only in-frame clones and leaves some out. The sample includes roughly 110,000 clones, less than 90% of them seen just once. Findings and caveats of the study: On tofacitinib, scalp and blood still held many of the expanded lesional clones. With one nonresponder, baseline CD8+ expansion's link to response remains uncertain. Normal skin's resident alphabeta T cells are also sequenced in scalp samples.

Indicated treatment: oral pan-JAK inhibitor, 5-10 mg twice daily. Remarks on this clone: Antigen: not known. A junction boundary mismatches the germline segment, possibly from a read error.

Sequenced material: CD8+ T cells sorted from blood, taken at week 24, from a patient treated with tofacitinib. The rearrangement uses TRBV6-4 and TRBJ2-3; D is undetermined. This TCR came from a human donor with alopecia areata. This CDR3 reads CASSYSNTDTQYF. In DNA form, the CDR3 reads TGTGCCAGCAGTTACTCGAACACAGATACGCAGTATTTT.